This T cell receptor beta chain was recorded in a study of T cell repertoires in cytomegalovirus infection. As for the study in general: Shared public TCR beta signatures pointed to both CMV infection and a matching HLA type. Broader study findings: Pooled public TCR beta family frequency picked out CMV carriers with the relevant HLA. CMV-specific HLA-C-restricted TCR beta clonotypes dominated the ex vivo response.

In TCRdb, the reads were re-called with MiXCR into one record per CDR3 protein. The profile shows over 150,000 distinct CDR3 sequences, approximately 20% of them singletons. Details on this clonotype: What it binds is unknown.

The sample was PBMCs. The clonotype originates from a human donor in good health (CMV status not recorded). Some clones in this sample may be carry-over from other donors' samples.

The CDR3 spells CATFRGGTNYGYTF. Written as DNA, the CDR3 is TGTGCCACCTTCCGGGGGGGGACTAACTATGGCTACACCTTC. The gene calls are TRBV19 and TRBJ1-2; perhaps TRBD1 as D (5 bases). Between the trimmed V and J ends, which lost 10 bases and 0 bases, there was a span of 15 bases. CDR1 LNHDA and CDR2 SQIVND come from the germline V gene (reference sequence). This CDR3 contains 14 residues.